These 11 T cell receptor beta chains share one sample of origin, sequenced in a study of T cells in tuberculosis. Measured with immunoSEQ multiplex PCR; TCRdb has only the in-frame clones, and not every one. The sample holds roughly 29,000 clones; more than 80% are singletons and the top ten take 4% to 5.5%. The sample was PBMCs. Receptor source: a donor under 30 with latent tuberculosis or without tuberculosis infection.

The chain's CDR3 is CAISESQGWSYEQYF. The CDR3 DNA follows: TGTGCCATCAGTGAGTCTCAGGGATGGAGTTACGAGCAGTACTTC. The chain combines TRBV10-3 with TRBJ2-7; tentative D call: TRBD1 (5 bases). The CDR3 covers 15 residues. Deletions cut 0 bases from V and 4 bases from J, with 13 bases between. Per the germline V gene, CDR1 is ENHRY and CDR2 is SYGVKD.

J is TRBJ1-2 and V is TRBV9; perhaps TRBD1 as D (5 bases). Germline CDR1 reads SGDLS; CDR2 reads YYNGEE. This CDR3 spans 17 amino acids. V shed 0 bases and J shed 1 base, with 16 bases lying between them. CDR3 sequence: CASSVGPGPGDNYGYTF. The CDR3 DNA reads TGTGCCAGCAGCGTAGGGCCAGGGCCGGGGGATAACTATGGCTACACCTTC.

The chain recombines TRBV6-5 with TRBJ1-4; D not certain. The CDR3 contains 14 residues. Germline V gene lookup returns CDR1 MNHEY and CDR2 SVGAGI. V lost 6 bases to trimming and J lost 0 bases, with 8 bases between them. CDR3 residues: CASSPLATNEKLFF. In nucleotides, the CDR3 is TGTGCCAGCAGCCCACTTGCAACTAATGAAAAACTGTTTTTT.

CDR3 sequence reads: CASSPGLAGGLDEQFF. The CDR3, as DNA: TGCGCCAGCAGCCCGGGACTAGCGGGAGGGCTGGATGAGCAGTTCTTC. This chain links TRBV5-1 with TRBJ2-1; 16 nucleotides line up with TRBD2. Germline loops: CDR1 SGHRS, CDR2 YFSETQ. V lost 4 bases to trimming and J lost 8 bases; unmatched junction nucleotides: 6. The length of the CDR3 is 16 residues.

V gene TRBV10-3 combines with J gene TRBJ1-5; 8 nucleotides agree with TRBD1. J gave up 5 bases and V 4 bases, and 1 base lay outside the gene matches. This CDR3 contains 13 residues. The germline V gene encodes CDR1 ENHRY and CDR2 SYGVKD. The CDR3 sequence is CAISVDRDQPQHF. The DNA of the CDR3 is TGTGCCATCAGTGTGGACAGGGATCAGCCCCAGCATTTT.

This chain joins TRBV28 and TRBJ2-1; 10 positions agree with TRBD2. Germline values: CDR1 MDHEN, CDR2 SYDVKM. The CDR3 covers 15 residues. V gave up 4 bases and J gave up 7 bases; unmatched junction bases: 7. DNA of the CDR3: TGTGCCAGCAGTTCTAGCGGGAGCCGGTGGAATGAGCAGTTCTTC. Its protein is CASSSSGSRWNEQFF.

The chain combines TRBV7-3 with TRBJ2-1, with 10 bases lining up with TRBD1. V trimming: 5 bases; J trimming: 3 bases; junction bases outside the gene matches: 4. The CDR3 length is 15 residues. The germline V gene encodes CDR1 SGHTA and CDR2 FQGTGA. CDR3 nucleotide sequence: TGTGCCAGCAGCCTCCGGGACAGGGGCTACAATGAGCAGTTCTTC. This translates into CASSLRDRGYNEQFF.

The rearrangement links TRBV19 to TRBJ2-1; D is possibly TRBD1 (5 bases). Per the germline V gene, CDR1 is LNHDA and CDR2 is SQIVND (reference sequence). This CDR3 is 16 amino acids long. Deletions cut 0 bases from V and 9 bases from J, with 18 bases between. CDR3 region: CASSIDPWAGRAEQFF. The CDR3 nucleotides read TGTGCCAGTAGTATAGATCCTTGGGCAGGGCGTGCTGAGCAGTTCTTC. The full variable domain, in which reference TRBV19 and TRBJ2-1 provide the parts outside the CDR3, is DGGITQSPKYLFRKEGQNVTLSCEQNLNHDAMYWYRQDPGQGLRLIYYSQIVNDFQKGDIAEGYSVSREKKESFPLTVTSAQKNPTAFYLCASSIDPWAGRAEQFFGPGTRLTVL.

This CDR3 reads CASRRTGGGNQPQHF. DNA of the CDR3: TGTGCCAGCAGAAGGACCGGCGGGGGCAATCAGCCCCAGCATTTT. The chain uses TRBV2 and TRBJ1-5, with D unresolved. This CDR3 has 15 amino acids. Germline lookup yields CDR1 SNHLY and CDR2 FYNNEI. Deletions cut 6 bases from V and 2 bases from J, with 14 bases between.

The chain has TRBV19 and TRBJ2-1; D is unresolved. The CDR3 extends over 11 amino acids. Germline loops: CDR1 LNHDA, CDR2 SQIVND (reference sequence). With 6 bases removed from V and 6 bases from J, the gap between germline ends came to 6 bases. This CDR3 reads CASRLFNEQFF. CDR3 sequence (DNA): TGTGCCAGTAGACTATTCAATGAGCAGTTCTTC.

The chain is built from TRBV7-6 and TRBJ2-7, with D hard to call. V lost 1 base and J lost 0, with 7 bases in between. The CDR3 consists of 14 residues. Germline V gene sequence: CDR1 SGHVS, CDR2 FNYEAQ. This chain's CDR3 is CASSLGTGSYEQYF. CDR3 DNA: TGTGCCAGCAGCTTAGGAACCGGCTCCTACGAGCAGTACTTC.